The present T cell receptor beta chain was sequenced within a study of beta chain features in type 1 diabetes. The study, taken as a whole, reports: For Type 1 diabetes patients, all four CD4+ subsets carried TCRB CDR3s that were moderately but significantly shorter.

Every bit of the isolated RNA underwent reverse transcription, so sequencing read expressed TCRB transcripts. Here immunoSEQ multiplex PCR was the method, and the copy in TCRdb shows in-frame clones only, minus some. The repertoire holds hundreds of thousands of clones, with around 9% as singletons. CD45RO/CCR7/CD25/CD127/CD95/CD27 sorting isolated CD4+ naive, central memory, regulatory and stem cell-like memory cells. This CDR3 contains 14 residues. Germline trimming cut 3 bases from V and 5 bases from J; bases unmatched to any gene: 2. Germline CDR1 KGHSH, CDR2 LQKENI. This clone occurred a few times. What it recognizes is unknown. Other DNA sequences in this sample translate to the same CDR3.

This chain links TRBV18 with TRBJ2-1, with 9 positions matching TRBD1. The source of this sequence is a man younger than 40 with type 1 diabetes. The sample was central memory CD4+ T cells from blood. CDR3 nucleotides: TGTGCCAGCTCACCTAGGGACAGGGACAATGAGCAGTTCTTC. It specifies CASSPRDRDNEQFF.